Listed below are T cell receptor beta chains from one sample, sequenced in a study of response to subunit inactivated influenza vaccine. TCRdb re-called the RT-PCR reads through MiXCR, storing one row per CDR3 protein. Of some 850,000 distinct CDR3 sequences listed, about 18% are singletons. Material: PBMCs from blood, obtained less than 6 days after vaccination. The receptors stem from a man aged 45-60 years who received an inactivated influenza vaccine. Each CDR3 is given with its conserved first and last residue. A D gene is named only where the DNA matches it firmly. A clone size is listed for some rows: how often the clone was seen (once, few, many), or a class if it is expanded.

j_gene: TRBJ2-3; abundance: .; v_gene: TRBV24-1; d_gene: .; len: 16; CDR3nt: TGTGCCACCAGTGATTTTGCGAAATCGGGCACAGATACGCAGTATTTT; CDR3aa: CATSDFAKSGTDTQYF
j_gene: TRBJ2-5; abundance: .; v_gene: TRBV7-8; d_gene: TRBD2; len: 16; CDR3nt: TGTGCCAGCAGCACCGGGCGCACGGGGGGGTTGGAGACCCAGTACTTC; CDR3aa: CASSTGRTGGLETQYF
j_gene: TRBJ1-5; abundance: many; v_gene: TRBV19; d_gene: TRBD1; len: 15; CDR3nt: TGTGCCAGTAGTACGACAGGGGGCGGCAATCAGCCCCAGCATTTT; CDR3aa: CASSTTGGGNQPQHF
j_gene: TRBJ2-2; abundance: .; v_gene: TRBV6-5; d_gene: TRBD1; len: 15; CDR3nt: TGTGCCAGCAGTTCAGTTCGAGGGGGCTCCGGGGAGCTGTTTTTT; CDR3aa: CASSSVRGGSGELFF
j_gene: TRBJ2-2; abundance: once; v_gene: TRBV20-1; d_gene: .; len: 12; CDR3nt: TGTCTATTTCTTGGGCGTACCGGGGAGCTGTTTTTT; CDR3aa: CLFLGRTGELFF
j_gene: TRBJ2-5; abundance: many; v_gene: TRBV7-2; d_gene: .; len: 13; CDR3nt: TGCGCCAGCAGCCCCAGGGGCGGGGAGACCCAGTACTTC; CDR3aa: CASSPRGGETQYF
j_gene: TRBJ2-7; abundance: few; v_gene: TRBV20-1; d_gene: TRBD2; len: 14; CDR3nt: TGCAGTGCTAGAAGCGGGGCGAGTTACTACGAGCAGTACTTC; CDR3aa: CSARSGASYYEQYF
j_gene: TRBJ1-2; abundance: few; v_gene: TRBV18; d_gene: .; len: 15; CDR3nt: TGTGCCAGCTCACCACCCGGGGGCCTAAACTATGGCTACACCTTC; CDR3aa: CASSPPGGLNYGYTF
j_gene: TRBJ2-5; abundance: few; v_gene: TRBV4-3; d_gene: TRBD2; len: 17; CDR3nt: TGCGCCAGCAGCCAAGTACATCGAGCGGGGGGTGTTGAGACCCAGTACTTC; CDR3aa: CASSQVHRAGGVETQYF
j_gene: TRBJ2-7; abundance: few; v_gene: TRBV29-1; d_gene: .; len: 12; CDR3nt: TGCAGCGTTGAACAGGGGGGGGCTACGAAGTACTTC; CDR3aa: CSVEQGGATKYF
j_gene: TRBJ1-2; abundance: few; v_gene: TRBV12-3/TRBV12-4; d_gene: TRBD1; len: 15; CDR3nt: TGTGCCAGCAGTACTCTAGAGGACAGGGACTATGGCTACACCTTC; CDR3aa: CASSTLEDRDYGYTF
j_gene: TRBJ2-7; abundance: .; v_gene: TRBV30; d_gene: .; len: 13; CDR3nt: TGTGCCTGGAGTGTGCAGGGGACCAGGGCGCAGTACTTC; CDR3aa: CAWSVQGTRAQYF
j_gene: TRBJ2-2; abundance: many; v_gene: TRBV5-1; d_gene: .; len: 13; CDR3nt: TGCGCCAGCAGCTTGGAGGGTCCCGGGGAGCTGTTTTTT; CDR3aa: CASSLEGPGELFF
j_gene: TRBJ1-1; abundance: .; v_gene: TRBV3-1; d_gene: TRBD1; len: 16; CDR3nt: TGTGCCAGCAGCCATTCCAAGACGACAGGGCGTACTGAAGCTTTCTTT; CDR3aa: CASSHSKTTGRTEAFF
j_gene: TRBJ2-7; abundance: .; v_gene: TRBV4-3; d_gene: TRBD2; len: 16; CDR3nt: TGCGCCAGCAGCCAAGAGCGGGGGGGAAGCTCCTACGAGCAGTACTTC; CDR3aa: CASSQERGGSSYEQYF
j_gene: TRBJ2-7; abundance: few; v_gene: TRBV9; d_gene: .; len: 14; CDR3nt: TGTGCCAGCAGCCCACACCCCGGGTCCTACGAGCAGTACTTC; CDR3aa: CASSPHPGSYEQYF
j_gene: TRBJ2-5; abundance: .; v_gene: TRBV20-1; d_gene: .; len: 19; CDR3nt: TGCAGTGCTAGTGAGCGGACATGGACTAGGGGACAGGACCAAGAGACCCAGTACTTC; CDR3aa: CSASERTWTRGQDQETQYF